A selection of T cell receptor beta chains follows, all from one sample in a study of OX40 agonist ivuxolimab in advanced cancers. Clones were read by immunoSEQ multiplex PCR, and TCRdb kept only the in-frame ones, dropping some. The data hold under 65,000 clones, with 90% to 95% observed a single time. The starting material was CD4+ or CD8+ T cells sorted from blood, obtained in a trial of the OX40 agonist ivuxolimab. These receptors all come from an adult with an advanced solid tumor such as melanoma, head and neck, liver or kidney cancer. Both conserved end residues are part of each CDR3. D genes are given only for firm matches. Clone size is not always given. Where it is, it says once, few, many or a class for expanded clones.

CDR3aa: CASSLSGAASNEQFF
CDR3nt: TGTGCCAGCAGTTTATCCGGGGCGGCTAGCAATGAGCAGTTCTTC
d_gene: .
j_gene: TRBJ2-1
v_gene: TRBV27
abundance: .

CDR3aa: CASSPGQYQPQHF
CDR3nt: TGTGCCAGCAGCCCAGGACAGTATCAGCCCCAGCATTTT
d_gene: .
j_gene: TRBJ1-5
v_gene: TRBV7-9
abundance: .

CDR3aa: CATGTGLEETQYF
CDR3nt: TGTGCCACTGGGACAGGACTCGAAGAGACCCAGTACTTC
d_gene: TRBD1
j_gene: TRBJ2-5
v_gene: TRBV2
abundance: .

CDR3aa: CASSELGTSTDTQYF
CDR3nt: TGTGCCAGCAGTGAGTTGGGGACGAGCACAGATACGCAGTATTTT
d_gene: .
j_gene: TRBJ2-3
v_gene: TRBV6-1
abundance: .

CDR3aa: CASSLTLQGNEQFF
CDR3nt: TGTGCCAGCAGCTTAACCCTACAGGGCAATGAGCAGTTCTTC
d_gene: .
j_gene: TRBJ2-1
v_gene: TRBV11-2
abundance: .

CDR3aa: CASSTGTSSFNEQFF
CDR3nt: TGTGCCAGTAGTACCGGGACTAGCTCTTTCAATGAGCAGTTCTTC
d_gene: TRBD2
j_gene: TRBJ2-1
v_gene: TRBV19
abundance: .

CDR3aa: CASSTGQYSNQPQHF
CDR3nt: TGTGCCAGCAGTACCGGACAGTATAGCAATCAGCCCCAGCATTTT
d_gene: .
j_gene: TRBJ1-5
v_gene: TRBV27
abundance: .

CDR3aa: CASSSSSVYEQYF
CDR3nt: TGTGCCAGCAGCTCCTCTAGCGTCTACGAGCAGTACTTC
d_gene: .
j_gene: TRBJ2-7
v_gene: TRBV7-9
abundance: .

CDR3aa: CASRTLTGFSNEQFF
CDR3nt: TGTGCCAGCAGGACCCTAACAGGGTTCAGCAATGAGCAGTTCTTC
d_gene: .
j_gene: TRBJ2-1
v_gene: TRBV6-1
abundance: .

CDR3aa: CASSPARSSGALAKNIQYF
CDR3nt: TGCGCCAGCAGTCCTGCACGGAGCAGTGGGGCGCTAGCCAAAAACATTCAGTACTTC
d_gene: .
j_gene: TRBJ2-4
v_gene: TRBV23-1
abundance: .

CDR3aa: CATQPYLETQYF
CDR3nt: TGTGCCACCCAGCCATATCTAGAGACCCAGTACTTC
d_gene: .
j_gene: TRBJ2-5
v_gene: TRBV2
abundance: .

CDR3aa: CASSGGGRAPSGANVLTF
CDR3nt: TGTGCCAGCAGCGGCGGAGGGAGGGCTCCCTCTGGGGCCAACGTCCTGACTTTC
d_gene: TRBD2
j_gene: TRBJ2-6
v_gene: TRBV5-6
abundance: once

CDR3aa: CASTHGGDQPQHF
CDR3nt: TGTGCCAGCACTCATGGGGGGGATCAGCCCCAGCATTTT
d_gene: .
j_gene: TRBJ1-5
v_gene: TRBV6-6
abundance: once